This T cell receptor beta chain was identified in a study of beta chain features in type 1 diabetes (dated by TCRdb to the late 2010s). Concerning the study at large: No differences in mean age, gender distribution, total cell number or subset yield were found between patients and healthy donors. Across all samples, approximately 98,000,000 sorted cells were examined, and cell number per subset correlated strongly with RNA yield. In the study, TCRB repertoires of sorted circulating CD4+ T cell subsets from recently diagnosed type 1 diabetes patients were compared with those of matched healthy donors. Naive and central memory subsets were obtained from all 30 or so donors, but regulatory and stem cell-like memory subsets were isolated from only 8 patients and roughly eight healthy donors.

All of the isolated RNA was reverse transcribed with the High Capacity cDNA Reverse Transcription Kit, so expressed TCRB transcripts were sequenced. Deep immunoSEQ sequencing was applied to naive, central memory and regulatory T cell samples, giving an average of about 3.4 million total reads per sample. Sorted cells were lysed in RLT buffer and RNA was extracted with DNase-treated RNeasy Micro or Mini kits, depending on cell number. To prevent cross-contamination, every cell subset was processed on its own, while patient and healthy donor samples were processed together. Using the immunoSEQ multiplex PCR, TCRB sequences were amplified from cDNA into 87-bp fragments spanning the CDR3 region. Sequencing of the amplicons was done on the Illumina HiSeq platform. As for the authors' bioinformatics: Synthetic template baselines were used to correct PCR bias computationally, reads within Hamming distance 2 were collapsed together, and singletons that could not be merged were discarded. Reads were aligned to IMGT to assign V, D and J genes, CDR3 length, and insertions or deletions at six rearrangement sites. Clonotype counts were normalized to sorted cell number within each subset before computing true diversity and Gini coefficients with the tcR R package. The overlap coefficient, calculated on TCRB nucleotide sequences, was used to measure repertoire sharing. As a proxy for the pre-selection repertoire, out-of-frame TCRB sequences from naive cells were analyzed. Entries here come from immuneACCESS through TCRdb and include only in-frame sequences with V and J called. Some clones fail to appear in such tables; in the studies checked, an unresolved V gene covers under half of the shortfall, and the cause of the remainder is unknown. V, J and clone size reflect that table, while D and trimming were determined from the DNA. This sample is represented by some 240,000 clones; 15% to 20% of them were singletons. In total, the top ten clones hold about 0.08% of the sample.

Each donor gave one peripheral blood draw, averaging approximately 110 mL, which was collected into heparinised tubes. A BD FACSAria II was used to sort naive, central memory, regulatory and stem cell-like memory CD4+ T cells with a panel that included CD45RO, CCR7, CD25, CD127, CD95 and CD27. Purity was above 95% for every sorted population. Right away, PBMCs were isolated by Lymphoprep density gradient centrifugation and were stained directly, with no culture step. To minimize batch effects, samples were stained and sorted in pairs, one healthy donor with one patient per experiment. Worth noting for this clone: Its antigen is unknown. Per-base qualities were not stored, and no clone one base away is much larger.

Points the paper makes about the study in general: Type 1 diabetes patients showed a moderate but significant shortening of TCRB CDR3 length in all four CD4+ subsets. Naive, central memory and regulatory TCRB repertoires appeared more similar among patients than among healthy donors. HLA sub-analyses involved small numbers of individuals, so any influence of HLA type on TCRB rearrangement remained unresolved. Shorter templates might be favored by PCR, yet because patient and control samples were amplified and corrected together, any such skew would affect both groups equally. Because cDNA was sequenced instead of genomic DNA, activated cells with high expression could be over-represented, although the groups did not differ in activation or CD3 levels. Patients with type 1 diabetes made fewer insertions and deleted more nucleotides at VDJ recombination sites, implying thymic rearrangement abnormalities.

The sequencing input was naive CD4+ T cells from blood. Taken with the paper, the label for cell subset or site translates to: true naive CD4+ T cells. The clonotype comes from a man aged 25-40 years with type 1 diabetes.

This receptor has the CDR3 CASSEFNSQETQYF. The DNA reads TGTGCCAGCAGTGAATTTAACAGCCAAGAGACCCAGTACTTC. The V and J genes are TRBV25-1 and TRBJ2-5; no D gene can be assigned with confidence. CDR3 length: 14 amino acids, cysteine to phenylalanine. The CDR3 DNA has 42 bases and is translated from base 1. Sequences MGHDK (CDR1) and SYGVNS (CDR2) are obtained from the germline V gene. The trim is 1 base for V and 1 base for J, with a gap of 7 bases between the germline ends. Beyond the CDR3, the reference TRBV25-1 and TRBJ2-5 genes provide the residues; the full variable domain reads: EADIYQTPRYLVIGTGKKITLECSQTMGHDKMYWYQQDPGMELHLIHYSYGVNSTEKGDLSSESTVSRIRTEHFPLTLESARPSHTSQYLCASSEFNSQETQYFGPGTRLLVL.